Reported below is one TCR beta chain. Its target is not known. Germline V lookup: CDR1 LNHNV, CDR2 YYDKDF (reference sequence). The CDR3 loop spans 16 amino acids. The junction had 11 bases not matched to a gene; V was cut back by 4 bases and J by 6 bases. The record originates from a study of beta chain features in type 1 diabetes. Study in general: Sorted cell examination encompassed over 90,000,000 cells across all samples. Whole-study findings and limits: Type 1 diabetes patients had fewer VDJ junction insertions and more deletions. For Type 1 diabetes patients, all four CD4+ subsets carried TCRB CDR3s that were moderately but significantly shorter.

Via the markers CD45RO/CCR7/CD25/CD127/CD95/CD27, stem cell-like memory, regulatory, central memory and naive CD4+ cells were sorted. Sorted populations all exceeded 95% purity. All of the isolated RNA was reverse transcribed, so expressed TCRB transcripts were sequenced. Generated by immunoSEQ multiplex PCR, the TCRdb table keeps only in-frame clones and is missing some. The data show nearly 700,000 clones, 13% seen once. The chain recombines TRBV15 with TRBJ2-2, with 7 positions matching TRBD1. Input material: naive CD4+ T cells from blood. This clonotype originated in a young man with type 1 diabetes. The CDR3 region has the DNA TGTGCCACCAGCACTACAGGGGTGTATGGGCCCGGGGAGCTGTTTTTT. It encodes CATSTTGVYGPGELFF.